The source of this TCR beta chain is a study of CD8 T cells in Susac syndrome. Random hexamers primed reverse transcription of about 0.45 to 1 ug RNA. Via MiXCR, TCRdb re-called the immunoSEQ multiplex PCR reads, giving one row per CDR3 protein. The sample lists a few hundred thousand distinct CDR3 sequences; over 90% were seen once. Sequencing targeted TCR beta in blood CD8+ and CD4+ T cells. This CDR3 has 13 residues. Trimming took 6 bases from V and 2 from J, leaving 9 bases between them. The germline V gene has CDR1 LGHDT and CDR2 YNNKEL (reference sequence). The source is a human donor with multiple sclerosis. The V and J genes are TRBV3-1 and TRBJ2-3; D is perhaps TRBD2 (5 bases). The sequencing sample was made of CD4+ T cells from PBMCs. The CDR3 region is CASRTGITDTQYF. Here the CDR3 DNA reads TGTGCCAGCAGGACCGGGATCACAGATACGCAGTATTTT.